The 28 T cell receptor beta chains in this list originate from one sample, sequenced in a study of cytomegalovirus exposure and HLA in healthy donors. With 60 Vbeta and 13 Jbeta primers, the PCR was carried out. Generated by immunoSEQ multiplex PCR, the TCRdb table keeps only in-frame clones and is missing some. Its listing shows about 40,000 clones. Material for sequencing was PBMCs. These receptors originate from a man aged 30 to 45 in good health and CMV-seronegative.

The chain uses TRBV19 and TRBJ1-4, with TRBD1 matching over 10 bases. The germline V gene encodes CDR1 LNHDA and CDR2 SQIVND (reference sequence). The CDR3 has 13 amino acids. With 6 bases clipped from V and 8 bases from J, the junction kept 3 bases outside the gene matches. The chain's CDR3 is CASSDRGPEKLFF. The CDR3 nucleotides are TGTGCCAGTAGCGACAGGGGGCCAGAAAAACTGTTTTTT.

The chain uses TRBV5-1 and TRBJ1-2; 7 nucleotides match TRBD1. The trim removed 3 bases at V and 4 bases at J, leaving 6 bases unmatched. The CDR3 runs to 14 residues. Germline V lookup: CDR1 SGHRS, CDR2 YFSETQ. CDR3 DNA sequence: TGCGCCAGCAGCTCGGGACAGTCGGGCTATGGCTACACCTTC. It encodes CASSSGQSGYGYTF.

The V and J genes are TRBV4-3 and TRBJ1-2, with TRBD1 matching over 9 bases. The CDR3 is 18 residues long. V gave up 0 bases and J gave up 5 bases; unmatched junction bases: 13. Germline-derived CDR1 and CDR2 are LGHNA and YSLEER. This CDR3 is CASSQDFGGTGRDYGYTF. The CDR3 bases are TGCGCCAGCAGCCAAGATTTTGGAGGGACAGGGAGGGATTATGGCTACACCTTC.

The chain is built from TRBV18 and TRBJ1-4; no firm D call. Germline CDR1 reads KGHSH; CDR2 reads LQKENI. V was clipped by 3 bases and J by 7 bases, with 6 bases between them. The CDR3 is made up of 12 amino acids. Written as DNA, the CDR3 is TGTGCCAGCTCACCCGGAGGTGAAAAACTGTTTTTT. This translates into CASSPGGEKLFF.

The CDR3 here is CASTPRPGQTNTGELFF. CDR3 bases: TGTGCCAGCACCCCCCGGCCGGGACAGACGAACACCGGGGAGCTGTTTTTT. This chain uses TRBV25-1 with TRBJ2-2, with 7 bases that match TRBD1. CDR3 length equals 17 residues. V trimming: 7 bases; J trimming: 0 bases; junction bases outside the gene matches: 11. Germline-derived CDR1 and CDR2 are MGHDK and SYGVNS.

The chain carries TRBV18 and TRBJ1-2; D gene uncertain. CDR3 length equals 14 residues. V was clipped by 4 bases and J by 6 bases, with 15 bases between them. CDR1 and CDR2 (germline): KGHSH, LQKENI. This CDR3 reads CASSLQVGRDGYTF. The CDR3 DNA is TGTGCCAGCTCACTCCAAGTAGGGCGGGATGGCTACACCTTC.

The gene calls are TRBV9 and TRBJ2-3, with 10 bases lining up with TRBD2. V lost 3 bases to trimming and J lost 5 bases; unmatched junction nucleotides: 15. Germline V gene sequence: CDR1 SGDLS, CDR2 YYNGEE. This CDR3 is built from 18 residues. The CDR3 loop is CASSGVGQAGGRGDTQYF. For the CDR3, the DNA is TGTGCCAGCAGCGGGGTCGGTCAAGCGGGGGGGCGGGGAGATACGCAGTATTTT.

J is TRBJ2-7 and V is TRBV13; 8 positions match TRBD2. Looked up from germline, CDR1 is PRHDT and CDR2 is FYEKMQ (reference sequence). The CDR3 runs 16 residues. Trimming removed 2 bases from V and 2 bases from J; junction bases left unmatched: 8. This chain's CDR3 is CASSLTTSGVPYEQYF. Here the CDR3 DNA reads TGTGCCAGCAGCTTAACCACTAGCGGTGTTCCCTACGAGCAGTACTTC.

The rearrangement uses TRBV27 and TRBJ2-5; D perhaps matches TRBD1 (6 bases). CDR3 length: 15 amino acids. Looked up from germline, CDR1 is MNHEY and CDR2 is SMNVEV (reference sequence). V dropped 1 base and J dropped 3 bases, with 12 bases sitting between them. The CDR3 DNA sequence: TGTGCCAGCAGTTTATACGGACAGCGCAAAGAGACCCAGTACTTC. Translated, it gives CASSLYGQRKETQYF.

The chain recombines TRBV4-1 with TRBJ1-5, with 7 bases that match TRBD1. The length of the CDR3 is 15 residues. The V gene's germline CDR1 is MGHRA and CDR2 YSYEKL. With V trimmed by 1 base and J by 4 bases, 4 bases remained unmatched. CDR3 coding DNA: TGCGCCAGCAGCCAAGGGGACAGCATTAATCAGCCCCAGCATTTT. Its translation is CASSQGDSINQPQHF.

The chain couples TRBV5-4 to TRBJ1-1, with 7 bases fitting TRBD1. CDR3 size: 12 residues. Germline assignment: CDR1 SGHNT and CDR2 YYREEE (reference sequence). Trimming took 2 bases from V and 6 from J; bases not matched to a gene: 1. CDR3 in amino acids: CASSFTGAEAFF. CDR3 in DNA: TGTGCCAGCAGCTTTACAGGGGCTGAAGCTTTCTTT.

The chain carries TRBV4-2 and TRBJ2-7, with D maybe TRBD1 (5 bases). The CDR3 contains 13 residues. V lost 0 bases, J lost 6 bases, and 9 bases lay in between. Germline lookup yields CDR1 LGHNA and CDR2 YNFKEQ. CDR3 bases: TGTGCCAGCAGCCAAGACAGGGTGGGCGAGCAGTACTTC. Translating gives CASSQDRVGEQYF.

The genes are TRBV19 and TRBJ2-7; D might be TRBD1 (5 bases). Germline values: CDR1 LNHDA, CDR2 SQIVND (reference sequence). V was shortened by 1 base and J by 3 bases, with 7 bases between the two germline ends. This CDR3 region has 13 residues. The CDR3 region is CASSIGTLYEQYF. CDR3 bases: TGTGCCAGTAGTATAGGGACACTCTACGAGCAGTACTTC. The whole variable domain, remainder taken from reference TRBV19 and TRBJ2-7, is DGGITQSPKYLFRKEGQNVTLSCEQNLNHDAMYWYRQDPGQGLRLIYYSQIVNDFQKGDIAEGYSVSREKKESFPLTVTSAQKNPTAFYLCASSIGTLYEQYFGPGTRLTVT.

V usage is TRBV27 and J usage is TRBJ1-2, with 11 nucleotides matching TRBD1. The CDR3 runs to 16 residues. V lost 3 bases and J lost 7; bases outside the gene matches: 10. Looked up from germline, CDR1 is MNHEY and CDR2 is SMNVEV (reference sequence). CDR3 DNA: TGTGCCAGCAGTTTTCGGGGTGGACAGGGGGCGCTTGGCTACACCTTC. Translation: CASSFRGGQGALGYTF.

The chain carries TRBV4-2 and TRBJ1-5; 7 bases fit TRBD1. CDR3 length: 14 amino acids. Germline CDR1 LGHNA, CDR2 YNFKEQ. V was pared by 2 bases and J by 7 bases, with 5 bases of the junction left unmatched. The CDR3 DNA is TGTGCCAGCAGCCAAACGACAGGGAACCAGCCCCAGCATTTT. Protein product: CASSQTTGNQPQHF.

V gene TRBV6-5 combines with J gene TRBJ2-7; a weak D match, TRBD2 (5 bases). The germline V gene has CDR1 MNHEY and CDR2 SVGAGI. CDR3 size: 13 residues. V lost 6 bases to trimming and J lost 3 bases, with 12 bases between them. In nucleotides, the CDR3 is TGTGCCAGCAGCCCTTCCACTAGCTACGAGCAGTACTTC. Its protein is CASSPSTSYEQYF.

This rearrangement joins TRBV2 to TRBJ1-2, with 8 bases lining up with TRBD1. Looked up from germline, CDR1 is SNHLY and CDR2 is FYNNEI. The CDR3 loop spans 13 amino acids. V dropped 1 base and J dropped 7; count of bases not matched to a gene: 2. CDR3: CASSEDRGAGYTF. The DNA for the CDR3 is TGTGCCAGCAGTGAAGACAGGGGGGCTGGCTACACCTTC.

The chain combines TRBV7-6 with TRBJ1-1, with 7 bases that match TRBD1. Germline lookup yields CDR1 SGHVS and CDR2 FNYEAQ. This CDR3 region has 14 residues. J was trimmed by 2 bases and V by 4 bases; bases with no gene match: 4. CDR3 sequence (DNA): TGTGCCAGCAGCTCATACAGGGGAAACACTGAAGCTTTCTTT. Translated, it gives CASSSYRGNTEAFF.

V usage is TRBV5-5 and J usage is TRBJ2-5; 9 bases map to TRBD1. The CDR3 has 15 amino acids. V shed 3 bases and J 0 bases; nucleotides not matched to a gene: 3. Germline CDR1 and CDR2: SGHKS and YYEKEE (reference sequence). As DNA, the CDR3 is TGTGCCAGCAGCTGGACAGGGGATTACCAAGAGACCCAGTACTTC. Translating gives CASSWTGDYQETQYF.

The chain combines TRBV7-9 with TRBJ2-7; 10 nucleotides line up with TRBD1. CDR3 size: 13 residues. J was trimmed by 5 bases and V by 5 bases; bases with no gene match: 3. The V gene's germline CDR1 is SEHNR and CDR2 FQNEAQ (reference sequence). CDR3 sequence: CASSDGTGDEQYF. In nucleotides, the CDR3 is TGTGCCAGCAGCGATGGGACAGGGGACGAGCAGTACTTC. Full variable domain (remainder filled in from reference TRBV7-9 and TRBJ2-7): DTGVSQNPRHKITKRGQNVTFRCDPISEHNRLYWYRQTLGQGPEFLTYFQNEAQLEKSRLLSDRFSAERPKGSFSTLEIQRTEQGDSAMYLCASSDGTGDEQYFGPGTRLTVT.

The CDR3 here is CASEAGGPGEQFF. The CDR3 DNA reads as TGTGCCAGCGAGGCAGGGGGGCCCGGTGAGCAGTTCTTC. The rearrangement joins TRBV2 to TRBJ2-1; possible D gene TRBD1, 7 bases. This CDR3 spans 13 amino acids. The V gene lost 8 bases and the J gene lost 9 bases, with 17 bases spanning the gap. Germline CDR1 and CDR2: SNHLY and FYNNEI.

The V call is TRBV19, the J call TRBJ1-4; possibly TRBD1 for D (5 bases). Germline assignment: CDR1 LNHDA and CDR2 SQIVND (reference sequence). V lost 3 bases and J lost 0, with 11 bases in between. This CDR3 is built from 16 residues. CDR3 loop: CASSIWQGATNEKLFF. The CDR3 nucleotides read TGTGCCAGTAGTATTTGGCAGGGTGCAACTAATGAAAAACTGTTTTTT.

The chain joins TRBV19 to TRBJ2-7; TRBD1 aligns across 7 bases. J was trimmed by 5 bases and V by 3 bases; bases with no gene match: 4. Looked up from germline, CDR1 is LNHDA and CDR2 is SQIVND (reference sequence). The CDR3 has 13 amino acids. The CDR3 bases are TGTGCCAGTAGTATGAACAGGGGCGACGAGCAGTACTTC. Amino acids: CASSMNRGDEQYF.

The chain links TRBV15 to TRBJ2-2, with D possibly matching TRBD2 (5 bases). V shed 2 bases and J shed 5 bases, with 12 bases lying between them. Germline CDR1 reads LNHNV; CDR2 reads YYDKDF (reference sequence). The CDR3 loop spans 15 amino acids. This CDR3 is CATSRWKGATGELFF. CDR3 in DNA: TGTGCCACCAGCAGATGGAAGGGAGCGACCGGGGAGCTGTTTTTT.

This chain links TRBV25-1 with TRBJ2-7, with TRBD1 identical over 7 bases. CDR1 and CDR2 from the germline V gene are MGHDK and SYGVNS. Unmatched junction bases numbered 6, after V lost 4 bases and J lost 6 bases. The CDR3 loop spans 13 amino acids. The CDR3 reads CASSAGTVSEQYF. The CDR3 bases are TGTGCCAGCAGTGCAGGGACAGTAAGCGAGCAGTACTTC.

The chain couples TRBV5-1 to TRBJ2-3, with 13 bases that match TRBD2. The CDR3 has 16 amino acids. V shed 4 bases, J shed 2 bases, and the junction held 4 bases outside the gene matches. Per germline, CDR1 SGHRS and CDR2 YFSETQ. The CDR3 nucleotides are TGCGCCAGCAGCCGGGGACTAGCGGGATACACAGATACGCAGTATTTT. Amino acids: CASSRGLAGYTDTQYF.

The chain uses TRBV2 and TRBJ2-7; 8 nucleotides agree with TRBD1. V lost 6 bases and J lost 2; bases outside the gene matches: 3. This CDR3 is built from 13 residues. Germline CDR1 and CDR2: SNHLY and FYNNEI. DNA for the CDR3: TGTGCCAGCAGGGACAGGGCGGCCTACGAGCAGTACTTC. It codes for CASRDRAAYEQYF.

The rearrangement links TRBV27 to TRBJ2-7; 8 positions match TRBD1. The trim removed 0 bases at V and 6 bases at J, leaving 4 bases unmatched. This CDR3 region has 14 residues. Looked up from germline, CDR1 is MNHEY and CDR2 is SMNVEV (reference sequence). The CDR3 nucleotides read TGTGCCAGCAGTTTATCCAGGGGGCGCACCGAGCAGTACTTC. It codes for CASSLSRGRTEQYF.